Listed below are T cell receptor beta chains from one sample, sequenced in a study of PD-1 blockade in classical Hodgkin lymphoma. Assay used: immunoSEQ multiplex PCR; TCRdb lists only in-frame clones, some missing. The data hold 120,000 to 150,000 clones, with 78% observed a single time. The sequencing here drew on peripheral blood mononuclear cells (PBMCs), taken before the second cycle of nivolumab. Receptors originate from a human donor with classical Hodgkin lymphoma. CDR3s include the opening cysteine and the closing phenylalanine or tryptophan. The D gene is left open where the match is weak. Where a row states a size, it is once, few, many or the class of an expanded clone; other rows omit it.

d_call clone_size j_call v_call cdr3_aa cdr3_nt
. . TRBJ2-2 TRBV11-3 CASSPVGVGELFF TGTGCCAGCAGCCCGGTCGGGGTCGGGGAGCTGTTTTTT
TRBD2 once TRBJ2-1 TRBV5-1 CASSLGLAGSNEQFF TGCGCCAGCAGCTTAGGACTAGCGGGTAGTAATGAGCAGTTCTTC
TRBD1 . TRBJ1-5 TRBV12-5 CASGGTVNQPQHF TGTGCTAGTGGGGGGACAGTCAATCAGCCCCAGCATTTT
. . TRBJ2-1 TRBV7-3 CASSLLGLYNEQFF TGTGCCAGCAGCTTACTGGGGCTATACAATGAGCAGTTCTTC
. . TRBJ1-5 TRBV7-2 CASSLYGNQPQHF TGTGCCAGCAGCTTATACGGGAATCAGCCCCAGCATTTT
. . TRBJ1-1 TRBV5-4 CASSLGASTEAFF TGTGCCAGCAGCTTGGGGGCGAGCACTGAAGCTTTCTTT
. . TRBJ1-5 TRBV10-3 CAISESGRGSGNQPQHF TGTGCCATCAGTGAATCAGGTAGGGGTAGTGGCAATCAGCCCCAGCATTTT
. . TRBJ2-1 TRBV19 CASSIDTSSYNEQFF TGTGCCAGTAGTATAGACACGAGCTCTTACAATGAGCAGTTCTTC
. . TRBJ1-2 TRBV21-1 CASSKVAGLVQGYTF TGTGCCAGCAGCAAAGTGGCAGGGTTGGTCCAGGGTTACACCTTC
. . TRBJ1-5 TRBV27 CASSFAGDQPQHF TGTGCCAGCAGTTTTGCCGGGGATCAGCCCCAGCATTTT
. . TRBJ1-5 TRBV10-3 CAISGQAGQPQHF TGTGCCATCAGTGGACAGGCGGGTCAGCCCCAGCATTTT
TRBD1 . TRBJ2-7 TRBV27 CASSRDRGYEQYF TGTGCCAGCAGTAGGGACAGGGGCTACGAGCAGTACTTC
. . TRBJ2-2 TRBV6-5 CASIGNSGELFF TGTGCCAGCATAGGGAACTCCGGGGAGCTGTTTTTT
. . TRBJ1-2 TRBV6-5 CASSYPGRGWYGYTF TGTGCCAGCAGTTACCCCGGCAGGGGATGGTATGGCTACACCTTC
. . TRBJ2-7 TRBV9 CASSVAQGGEQYF TGTGCCAGCAGCGTAGCACAGGGGGGGGAGCAGTACTTC
TRBD2 . TRBJ2-1 TRBV29-1 CSVVVLGLAGVKGLFF TGCAGCGTTGTGGTTTTGGGACTAGCGGGGGTAAAGGGTCTGTTCTTC
. . TRBJ2-1 TRBV7-9 CASSFETAFNEQFF TGTGCCAGCAGCTTTGAGACGGCGTTTAATGAGCAGTTCTTC
. . TRBJ2-7 TRBV6-5 CASSPSTVVSYEQYF TGTGCCAGCAGTCCGAGCACGGTTGTAAGCTACGAGCAGTACTTC
. . TRBJ2-5 TRBV10-3 CAISESTKETQYF TGTGCCATCAGTGAGTCGACCAAGGAGACCCAGTACTTC
. . TRBJ1-1 TRBV5-4 CASSAGIGDTEAFF TGTGCCAGCAGCGCAGGTATAGGGGACACTGAAGCTTTCTTT
. . TRBJ1-6 TRBV18 CASSRAPTGFAMGNSPLHF TGTGCCAGCTCACGAGCTCCTACAGGGTTTGCTATGGGTAATTCACCCCTCCACTTT
TRBD1 . TRBJ1-4 TRBV11-2 CASSFLGQGGEKLFF TGTGCCAGCAGCTTTCTGGGACAGGGTGGTGAAAAACTGTTTTTT
. . TRBJ2-5 TRBV5-8 CASSKGLQETQYF TGTGCCAGCAGCAAGGGACTGCAAGAGACCCAGTACTTC
. few TRBJ1-5 TRBV19 CASSTWDTNQPQHF TGTGCCAGTAGTACTTGGGACACCAATCAGCCCCAGCATTTT
. . TRBJ2-7 TRBV9 CASSVVRRRGGSYEQYF TGTGCCAGCAGCGTAGTACGGCGCAGGGGTGGCTCCTACGAGCAGTACTTC
. . TRBJ2-5 TRBV15 CATSRDPQRQETQYF TGTGCCACCAGCAGAGACCCACAGCGTCAAGAGACCCAGTACTTC
TRBD1 few TRBJ1-2 TRBV6-1 CASSDKRDRGTANYGYTF TGTGCCAGCAGTGATAAACGGGACAGGGGAACTGCTAACTATGGCTACACCTTC
TRBD2 . TRBJ2-5 TRBV7-6 CASSFLAGERETQYF TGTGCCAGCAGCTTCTTAGCGGGAGAAAGAGAGACCCAGTACTTC
. . TRBJ2-5 TRBV7-9 CASSRPGALGLETQYF TGTGCCAGCAGCAGGCCTGGGGCCTTAGGTTTGGAGACCCAGTACTTC
. . TRBJ1-5 TRBV6-1 CADQVRDNQPQHF TGTGCCGACCAGGTAAGGGACAATCAGCCCCAGCATTTT
. . TRBJ1-5 TRBV19 CASSEGFRSNQPQHF TGTGCCAGTAGTGAGGGGTTTCGGAGCAATCAGCCCCAGCATTTT
. . TRBJ2-1 TRBV19 CASSIEVTYNEQFF TGTGCCAGTAGTATTGAGGTGACCTACAATGAGCAGTTCTTC
. few TRBJ1-2 TRBV6-6 CASSYGRGENYGYTF TGTGCCAGCAGTTACGGCAGGGGTGAAAACTATGGCTACACCTTC
. once TRBJ2-4 TRBV6-4 CASNRVRLSIQYF TGTGCCAGCAACAGGGTGCGGCTGAGCATTCAGTACTTC
. . TRBJ1-6 TRBV5-1 CASSLEGNYNSPLHF TGCGCCAGCAGCTTGGAAGGGAATTATAATTCACCCCTCCACTTT
. . TRBJ2-7 TRBV7-9 CASSLVPELYEQYF TGTGCCAGCAGCTTAGTTCCGGAACTCTACGAGCAGTACTTC
. . TRBJ1-5 TRBV6-4 CASTLTAYDQPQHF TGTGCCAGCACCCTCACGGCGTATGATCAGCCCCAGCATTTT
. . TRBJ1-2 TRBV13 CASSFPGVPGGYTF TGTGCCAGCAGCTTCCCGGGGGTCCCGGGAGGCTACACCTTC
. once TRBJ1-4 TRBV5-5 CASSTDPNEKLFF TGTGCCAGCAGCACGGACCCTAATGAAAAACTGTTTTTT
. . TRBJ1-2 TRBV30 CAQNQVLYGYTF TGTGCTCAAAATCAGGTCCTCTATGGCTACACCTTC
. . TRBJ1-5 TRBV19 CASSPRGVAGSNQPQHF TGTGCCAGTAGTCCCCGAGGAGTAGCAGGTAGCAATCAGCCCCAGCATTTT
. . TRBJ1-3 TRBV5-6 CASSLVGTSTGNTIYF TGTGCCAGCAGCTTGGTCGGGACGTCTACTGGAAACACCATATATTTT
TRBD1 . TRBJ1-2 TRBV4-2 CASSHRDSKGYTF TGTGCCAGCAGCCACCGGGACAGCAAGGGCTACACCTTC
. . TRBJ2-3 TRBV9 CASSLLDPTDTQYF TGTGCCAGCAGCCTCCTGGACCCCACAGATACGCAGTATTTT
TRBD1 . TRBJ2-7 TRBV29-1 CSVRDRGYEQYF TGCAGCGTCAGGGACAGGGGCTACGAGCAGTACTTC
TRBD1 . TRBJ1-5 TRBV5-6 CASSLFGTGGLGSNQPQHF TGTGCCAGCAGCTTGTTCGGGACAGGGGGGCTTGGGAGCAATCAGCCCCAGCATTTT
TRBD2 . TRBJ2-2 TRBV30 CAWSLYETSGDTTGELFF TGTGCCTGGAGTCTTTACGAAACTAGCGGGGATACTACCGGGGAGCTGTTTTTT
TRBD1 . TRBJ2-1 TRBV6-5 CASRLGQGWNEQFF TGTGCCAGCAGACTTGGACAGGGGTGGAATGAGCAGTTCTTC
. . TRBJ2-5 TRBV2 CASSFEAAGQETQYF TGTGCCAGCAGTTTCGAAGCCGCGGGGCAGGAGACCCAGTACTTC
TRBD2 . TRBJ2-7 TRBV6-1 CASSVRGRSYEQYF TGTGCCAGCAGTGTCCGCGGGAGATCCTACGAGCAGTACTTC